This note documents a single TCR beta chain sequence. Its target is unknown. The sample comes from a study of OX40 agonist ivuxolimab in advanced cancers. Study details: Intravenous ivuxolimab at 0.01 to 10 mg/kg was given to patients every 2 weeks. General observations from the study: Researchers report that CD8+ T cells had, on average, more expanded clones than CD4+.

Libraries were prepared by immunoSEQ multiplex PCR; TCRdb keeps only in-frame clonotypes and omits some of them. The data show tens of thousands of clones, under 90% seen once. The source is an adult with an advanced solid tumor such as melanoma, head and neck, liver or kidney cancer. Source: CD4+ or CD8+ T cells sorted from blood, taken in a trial of the OX40 agonist ivuxolimab.

CDR3 DNA: TGTGCCAGCAGTGATATTGGGAGCTCCTATAATTCACCCCTCCACTTT. As protein: CASSDIGSSYNSPLHF. The chain is built from TRBV6-1 and TRBJ1-6, with D uncertain. This CDR3 has 16 residues. CDR1 and CDR2 from the germline V gene are MNHNS and SASEGT. V gave up 3 bases and J gave up 0 bases, with 9 bases separating them.